This T cell receptor (beta chain) was identified during a study of shared clonotypes between healthy human individuals. Study findings and constraints: Generation probabilities of non-shared clonotypes were lower (relative to those shared by all four donors).

V lost 1 base and J lost 6, with 3 bases in between. The CDR3 totals 11 residues. CDR1 SGHDN and CDR2 FVKESK come from the germline V gene. The DNA input per sorted-subset replicate PCR was roughly 210 ng, corresponding to some 30,000 T cell genomes. TCRdb's table, derived via immunoSEQ multiplex PCR, lists solely in-frame clones and lacks some. The data show 1.4 million or so clones, about 98.5% seen once. Points on this clone: The antigen is undetermined. Other DNA sequences in this sample translate to the same CDR3.

The sequenced sample consisted of naive CD4+ T cells sorted from blood. Subset meaning: CD45RA+ positively selected. This TCR was sampled from a man younger than 45 in good health. J is TRBJ1-2 and V is TRBV14, with no clear D. The CDR3 DNA reads as TGTGCCAGCAGCCAAGGAAATGGCTACACCTTC. Translated: CASSQGNGYTF. The whole variable domain, remainder taken from reference TRBV14 and TRBJ1-2, is EAGVTQFPSHSVIEKGQTVTLRCDPISGHDNLYWYRRVMGKEIKFLLHFVKESKQDESGMPNNRFLAERTGGTYSTLKVQPAELEDSGVYFCASSQGNGYTFGSGTRLTVV.